This T cell receptor (beta chain) was retrieved from a study of blood T cell repertoires in COVID-19. In the study overall: Specimens from acute and convalescent COVID-19 originated in the United States, Italy and Spain. Sources were T cells, B-cell-depleted T cells, or PBMCs; the material itself was cDNA or gDNA.

In the study's own analysis: By means of reference gene primer amplification, nucleated cell counts were estimated. Profiling relied on immunoSEQ multiplex PCR, and the TCRdb table lists in-frame clones only, not all of them. V and J calls and clone size are copied from that table; D and trimming were computed from the DNA. This sample yields hundreds of thousands of clones, of which more than 75% are seen a single time; 6.5% to 9.5% belongs to the top ten. The sequence was obtained from a woman in her forties or fifties who had recovered from COVID-19. The specimen was peripheral blood.

CDR3 residues: CAWSVLRRSLSYEQYF. The CDR3 DNA is TGTGCCTGGAGTGTACTTCGACGGAGTTTATCCTACGAGCAGTACTTC. V is TRBV30 and J is TRBJ2-7; D is undetermined. This CDR3 has 16 amino acids. Trimming took 0 bases from V and 1 from J, leaving 16 bases between them. Germline assignment: CDR1 GTSNPN and CDR2 SVGIG (reference sequence). The full variable domain, rest sourced from reference TRBV30 and TRBJ2-7, is SQTIHQWPATLVQPVGSPLSLECTVEGTSNPNLYWYRQAAGRGLQLLFYSVGIGQISSEVPQNLSASRPQDRQFILSSKKLLLSDSGFYLCAWSVLRRSLSYEQYFGPGTRLTVT.